One and the same sample provided the 31 T cell receptor beta chains below, sequenced in a study of shared clonotypes between healthy human individuals (dated by TCRdb to 2020 to 2021). Library preparation employed the immunoSEQ multiplex PCR assay. TCRdb took over this immuneACCESS table, retaining in-frame rearrangements with V and J assigned. Such tables are incomplete; in checked studies, under half of the missing clones stem from an unresolved V gene, and the remainder is unexplained. Across this sample there are over a million clones, with more than 95% seen only once. The ten largest clones add up to roughly 1.2% of the sample. Sequences were obtained from naive CD4+ T cells sorted from blood. This specimen's cell subset or site label, per the study, means: CD45RA+ positively selected. Receptors were obtained from a man under 40 in good health.

The V call is TRBV18, the J call TRBJ2-1; either TRBD1 or TRBD2 may supply D (5 bases each). V lost 6 bases, J lost 7 bases, and 16 bases lay in between. Germline V lookup: CDR1 KGHSH, CDR2 LQKENI. The CDR3 totals 14 residues. CDR3 region: CASSPTTWGNEQFF. The DNA for the CDR3 is TGTGCCAGCTCTCCAACCACGTGGGGGAATGAGCAGTTCTTC. Supplemented by reference TRBV18 and TRBJ2-1, the full variable domain reads NAGVMQNPRHLVRRRGQEARLRCSPMKGHSHVYWYRQLPEEGLKFMVYLQKENIIDESGMPKERFSAEFPKEGPSILRIQQVVRGDSAAYFCASSPTTWGNEQFFGPGTRLTVL.

This chain connects TRBV7-6 to TRBJ2-7; maybe TRBD1 (6 bases). CDR3 size: 14 residues. Trimming pared 1 base from V and 2 bases from J, leaving 9 bases between. Germline loops: CDR1 SGHVS, CDR2 FNYEAQ. The CDR3 DNA sequence: TGTGCCAGCAGCTTAGGGACAGCGGCCTACGAGCAGTACTTC. Protein: CASSLGTAAYEQYF.

The genes are TRBV9 and TRBJ1-3; D call uncertain. CDR3 size: 16 residues. The germline V gene encodes CDR1 SGDLS and CDR2 YYNGEE. The V and J ends lost 1 base and 2 bases respectively, with 13 bases between them. The CDR3 coding sequence is TGTGCCAGCAGCGTATCCAGCTCCCGTACTGGAAACACCATATATTTT. Its translation: CASSVSSSRTGNTIYF.

This chain links TRBV5-4 with TRBJ2-7, with a possible D match to TRBD2 (6 bases). Trimming pared 0 bases from V and 2 bases from J, leaving 15 bases between. The germline CDR1 and CDR2 sequences are SGHNT and YYREEE (reference sequence). The CDR3 spans 16 residues. The CDR3 is CASSLVTATSPYEQYF. The CDR3 DNA follows: TGTGCCAGCAGCTTGGTCACGGCGACTAGTCCCTACGAGCAGTACTTC. Supplemented by reference TRBV5-4 and TRBJ2-7, the full variable domain reads ETGVTQSPTHLIKTRGQQVTLRCSSQSGHNTVSWYQQALGQGPQFIFQYYREEENGRGNFPPRFSGLQFPNYSSELNVNALELDDSALYLCASSLVTATSPYEQYFGPGTRLTVT.

V and J are TRBV4-3 and TRBJ2-2; 11 bases fit TRBD2. Germline assignment: CDR1 LGHNA and CDR2 YSLEER. Trimming at V came to 0 bases and at J to 4 bases, leaving 7 bases not matched to a gene. The CDR3 has 18 amino acids. The CDR3 protein is CASSQDKLAGGSTGELFF. As DNA, the CDR3 is TGCGCCAGCAGCCAAGATAAGCTAGCGGGAGGTTCCACCGGGGAGCTGTTTTTT.

The J gene is TRBJ2-5, the V gene TRBV29-1, with 7 bases matching TRBD1. The germline CDR1 and CDR2 sequences are SQVTM and ANQGSEA. V shed 3 bases, J shed 7 bases, and the junction held 5 bases outside the gene matches. This CDR3 comprises 12 residues. The CDR3 bases are TGCAGCGTTGACGTGGCAGGGGGGACCCAGTACTTC. Protein product: CSVDVAGGTQYF.

The J gene is TRBJ2-1, the V gene TRBV6-1; TRBD2 agrees at 8 bases. Trimming took 4 bases from V and 7 from J; bases not matched to a gene: 9. The CDR3 has 15 residues. Germline V gene data show CDR1 as MNHNS and CDR2 as SASEGT. Here the CDR3 DNA reads TGTGCCAGCAGTGGTACTAGCGGAGCCTGGAATGAGCAGTTCTTC. This codes for CASSGTSGAWNEQFF.

The chain recombines TRBV9 with TRBJ2-1; D not certain. The CDR3 has 15 amino acids. Looked up from germline, CDR1 is SGDLS and CDR2 is YYNGEE. Trimming took 0 bases from V and 2 from J, leaving 9 bases between them. The CDR3 sequence: CASSVGNQAYNEQFF. CDR3 nucleotides: TGTGCCAGCAGCGTAGGGAATCAAGCCTACAATGAGCAGTTCTTC.

The genes are TRBV18 and TRBJ2-6; D perhaps matches TRBD1 (6 bases). Germline CDR1 reads KGHSH; CDR2 reads LQKENI. CDR3 length: 15 amino acids. Trimming took off 4 bases at V and 0 bases at J, with 7 bases between the two ends. The CDR3: CASSQQGSGANVLTF. The CDR3 DNA reads TGTGCCAGCTCACAACAGGGCTCTGGGGCCAACGTCCTGACTTTC. The full variable domain, rest sourced from reference TRBV18 and TRBJ2-6, is NAGVMQNPRHLVRRRGQEARLRCSPMKGHSHVYWYRQLPEEGLKFMVYLQKENIIDESGMPKERFSAEFPKEGPSILRIQQVVRGDSAAYFCASSQQGSGANVLTFGAGSRLTVL.

This chain connects TRBV11-2 to TRBJ1-2, with a tentative D call TRBD1 (6 bases). The ends were cut back, 1 base at V and 7 bases at J, with 16 bases in the middle. Germline V CDR1 and CDR2: SGHAT, FQNNGV. The CDR3 is 15 amino acids. CDR3 sequence: CASSLGQWGARGYTF. The CDR3 coding sequence is TGTGCCAGCAGCTTAGGACAGTGGGGGGCGCGTGGCTACACCTTC.

The V call is TRBV12-2, the J call TRBJ2-3; the D call TRBD2 from the table was never checked on the DNA. TRBV12-2 is deemed a pseudogene. The CDR3 totals 14 residues. The CDR3 here is CASAKKVRADTQYF. CDR3 bases: TGTGCAAGTGCAAAAAAGGTACGGGCAGATACGCAGTATTTT.

The chain uses TRBV19 and TRBJ2-1; possibly TRBD2 for D (6 bases). The CDR3 extends over 14 amino acids. Germline lookup yields CDR1 LNHDA and CDR2 SQIVND (reference sequence). Trimming took off 3 bases at V and 3 bases at J, with 9 bases between the two ends. The CDR3 sequence: CASSIAGYYNEQFF. Here the CDR3 DNA reads TGTGCCAGTAGTATCGCGGGATACTACAATGAGCAGTTCTTC.

In its sample, this clone was seen once. This chain links TRBV7-9 with TRBJ2-7; TRBD1 matches 9 bases. Unmatched junction bases numbered 4, after V lost 5 bases and J lost 2 bases. The V gene's germline CDR1 is SEHNR and CDR2 FQNEAQ (reference sequence). There are 14 residues in the CDR3. CDR3 bases: TGTGCCAGCAGCAAGCGACAGGGGGCCTACGAGCAGTACTTC. It is translated as CASSKRQGAYEQYF.

The chain is built from TRBV30 and TRBJ2-7; D unresolved. Germline CDR1 is GTSNPN and CDR2 is SVGIG (reference sequence). Deletions cut 1 base from V and 1 base from J, with 14 bases between. The CDR3 loop spans 15 amino acids. The CDR3 sequence: CAWSGIYGSSYEQYF. The CDR3 nucleotides are TGTGCCTGGAGTGGGATTTACGGGTCTTCCTACGAGCAGTACTTC.

V usage is TRBV28 and J usage is TRBJ2-7; no clear D gene. In germline, CDR1 is MDHEN, CDR2 SYDVKM. Trimming removed 2 bases at V and 0 bases at J, with 8 bases between. CDR3 size: 14 residues. The CDR3 DNA reads as TGTGCCAGCAGTTTACTCCCAAACTCCTACGAGCAGTACTTC. Amino acids: CASSLLPNSYEQYF.

The rearrangement joins TRBV6-1 to TRBJ1-1; 10 nucleotides agree with TRBD1. The germline gives CDR1 MNHNS, CDR2 SASEGT. Trimming took 5 bases from V and 7 from J; bases not matched to a gene: 10. This CDR3 contains 15 residues. DNA of the CDR3: TGTGCCAGCAGTCCAACCTTCGACAGGGGGCTTGAAGCTTTCTTT. Protein: CASSPTFDRGLEAFF.

This clone showed up just once. This rearrangement joins TRBV18 to TRBJ1-2; no clear D. This CDR3 has 16 residues. Germline V gene sequence: CDR1 KGHSH, CDR2 LQKENI. Trimming removed 4 bases from V and 0 bases from J, with 15 bases in between. The CDR3: CASSQNALGANYGYTF. CDR3 DNA: TGTGCCAGCTCACAGAATGCCCTCGGGGCTAACTATGGCTACACCTTC.

The rearrangement links TRBV7-9 to TRBJ2-2; the D gene is possibly TRBD2 (8 bases). Germline assignment: CDR1 SEHNR and CDR2 FQNEAQ (reference sequence). The V end lost 5 bases, the J end lost 2 bases, and 18 bases lay between the germline ends. The CDR3 runs 17 residues. CDR3 bases: TGTGCCAGCAGCCACAGGGGTAGCGGGATTAACACCGGGGAGCTGTTTTTT. The encoded protein is CASSHRGSGINTGELFF. Full variable domain (rest looked up from reference TRBV7-9 and TRBJ2-2): DTGVSQNPRHKITKRGQNVTFRCDPISEHNRLYWYRQTLGQGPEFLTYFQNEAQLEKSRLLSDRFSAERPKGSFSTLEIQRTEQGDSAMYLCASSHRGSGINTGELFFGEGSRLTVL.

V and J are TRBV28 and TRBJ1-1, with TRBD1 matching over 8 bases. Germline CDR1 reads MDHEN; CDR2 reads SYDVKM. The trim removed 8 bases at V and 5 bases at J, leaving 4 bases unmatched. This CDR3 is built from 12 residues. The CDR3, as DNA: TGTGCCAGCGCCCGGACAGGGACTGAAGCTTTCTTT. Encoded protein: CASARTGTEAFF.

The V call is TRBV5-1, the J call TRBJ2-2; 9 bases align to TRBD2. J lost 6 bases, V lost 4 bases, and 10 bases had no gene match. The CDR3 covers 16 residues. Germline V gene sequence: CDR1 SGHRS, CDR2 YFSETQ. CDR3 nucleotide sequence: TGCGCCAGCAGCCCGAGGGCGGGAGGGCCCCCCGGGGAGCTGTTTTTT. It codes for CASSPRAGGPPGELFF. Combining the CDR3 with reference TRBV5-1 and TRBJ2-2 gives the whole variable domain KAGVTQTPRYLIKTRGQQVTLSCSPISGHRSVSWYQQTPGQGLQFLFEYFSETQRNKGNFPGRFSGRQFSNSRSEMNVSTLELGDSALYLCASSPRAGGPPGELFFGEGSRLTVL.

The chain is built from TRBV2 and TRBJ2-1; a possible D gene is TRBD1 (6 bases). This CDR3 has 15 residues. Germline V lookup: CDR1 SNHLY, CDR2 FYNNEI. Trimming took 5 bases from V and 8 from J, leaving 19 bases between them. The CDR3 DNA reads TGTGCCAGCAGTCCCCGGGACACTGAGAGGGATGAGCAGTTCTTC. Its translation is CASSPRDTERDEQFF. Combining the CDR3 with reference TRBV2 and TRBJ2-1 gives the whole variable domain EPEVTQTPSHQVTQMGQEVILRCVPISNHLYFYWYRQILGQKVEFLVSFYNNEISEKSEIFDDQFSVERPDGSNFTLKIRSTKLEDSAMYFCASSPRDTERDEQFFGPGTRLTVL.

This sequence joins TRBV6-5 and TRBJ1-4, with D perhaps matching TRBD1 (5 bases). V dropped 8 bases and J dropped 4 bases, with 14 bases sitting between them. This CDR3 region has 14 residues. Germline loops: CDR1 MNHEY, CDR2 SVGAGI. In DNA form, the CDR3 reads TGTGCCAGCCGACTAGGGACGGTTAATGAAAAACTGTTTTTT. It yields the protein CASRLGTVNEKLFF.

V and J are TRBV4-1 and TRBJ2-2; D is undetermined. V lost 1 base, J lost 4 bases, and 7 bases lay in between. This CDR3 has 14 amino acids. CDR1 MGHRA and CDR2 YSYEKL come from the germline V gene. CDR3 DNA: TGCGCCAGCAGCCAAGCCGCGACCACCGGGGAGCTGTTTTTT. Its translation is CASSQAATTGELFF.

The chain combines TRBV9 with TRBJ2-1; possible D gene TRBD2, 5 bases. The CDR3 is made up of 14 amino acids. CDR1 and CDR2 from the germline V gene are SGDLS and YYNGEE. V was shortened by 4 bases and J by 10 bases, with 18 bases between the two germline ends. This CDR3 is CASSPGNIVAEQFF. The CDR3 DNA sequence: TGTGCCAGCAGCCCCGGGAACATAGTCGCCGAGCAGTTCTTC.

J is TRBJ1-2 and V is TRBV19, with no clear D. The V gene's germline CDR1 is LNHDA and CDR2 SQIVND (reference sequence). The CDR3 sequence is 13 residues long. Trimming stripped 6 bases from V and 2 bases from J, with 10 bases between. The CDR3 sequence: CASSRGGNYGYTF. CDR3 DNA: TGTGCCAGTAGCCGTGGCGGAAACTATGGCTACACCTTC.

This chain connects TRBV5-1 to TRBJ2-7; a possible D gene is TRBD1 (6 bases). The germline V gene encodes CDR1 SGHRS and CDR2 YFSETQ. The V gene lost 4 bases and the J gene lost 4 bases, with 15 bases spanning the gap. This CDR3 region has 14 residues. The CDR3 loop reads CASSRDIEDYEQYF. The CDR3 coding sequence is TGCGCCAGCAGCCGGGACATAGAAGATTACGAGCAGTACTTC.

The genes are TRBV28 and TRBJ1-5, with D tentatively TRBD1 (5 bases). The CDR3 has 16 residues. Germline loops: CDR1 MDHEN, CDR2 SYDVKM. The V and J ends lost 5 bases and 2 bases respectively, with 16 bases between them. The CDR3 sequence: CASSPIQGTGNQPQHF. Written as DNA, the CDR3 is TGTGCCAGCAGTCCAATTCAGGGTACGGGCAATCAGCCCCAGCATTTT.

This chain links TRBV10-3 with TRBJ1-1, with 8 positions matching TRBD1. The CDR3 has 15 residues. Germline V gives CDR1 ENHRY, CDR2 SYGVKD. V dropped 4 bases and J dropped 0; count of bases not matched to a gene: 4. CDR3 sequence reads: CAISAGTGLNTEAFF. CDR3 coding DNA: TGTGCCATCAGTGCTGGGACAGGACTGAACACTGAAGCTTTCTTT.

The CDR3 is CASSLFGGLSSYNEQFF. The CDR3 nucleotides read TGTGCCAGCAGCTTATTCGGCGGGCTTAGCTCCTACAATGAGCAGTTCTTC. The rearrangement joins TRBV7-9 to TRBJ2-1; D is perhaps TRBD2 (5 bases). The CDR3 has 17 residues. V lost 2 bases and J 0 bases, leaving 14 bases between the germline ends. The germline V gene encodes CDR1 SEHNR and CDR2 FQNEAQ (reference sequence).

The V gene is TRBV19, the J gene TRBJ2-1, with 7 bases lining up with TRBD2. Germline assignment: CDR1 LNHDA and CDR2 SQIVND (reference sequence). The CDR3 sequence is 17 residues long. With 1 base clipped from V and 0 bases from J, the junction kept 6 bases outside the gene matches. The CDR3 sequence: CASSIGSSGDSYNEQFF. CDR3 nucleotide sequence: TGTGCCAGTAGTATAGGGTCTAGCGGAGACTCCTACAATGAGCAGTTCTTC.

J is TRBJ2-2 and V is TRBV14, with unresolved D. The V end lost 2 bases, the J end lost 5 bases, and 6 bases lay between the germline ends. CDR1 and CDR2 (germline): SGHDN, FVKESK. The CDR3 is 13 residues long. CDR3 sequence (DNA): TGTGCCAGCAGCCAACCTTCTACCGGGGAGCTGTTTTTT. Translated, it gives CASSQPSTGELFF.